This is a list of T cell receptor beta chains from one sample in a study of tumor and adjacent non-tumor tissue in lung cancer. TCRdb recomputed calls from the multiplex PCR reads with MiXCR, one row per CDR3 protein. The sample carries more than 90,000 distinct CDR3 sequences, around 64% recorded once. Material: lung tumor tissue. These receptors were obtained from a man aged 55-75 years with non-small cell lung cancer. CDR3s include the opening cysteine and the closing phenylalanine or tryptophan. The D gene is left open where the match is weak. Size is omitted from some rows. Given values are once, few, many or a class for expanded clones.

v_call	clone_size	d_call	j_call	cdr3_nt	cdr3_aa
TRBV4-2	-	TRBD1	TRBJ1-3	TGTGCCAGCAGCCGCCAGGGACAGGGGGGTAACACCGTATATTTT	CASSRQGQGGNTVYF
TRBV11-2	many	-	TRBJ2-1	TGTGCCAGCAGCTTAGCGAGACAGTACAATGAGCAGTTCTTC	CASSLARQYNEQFF
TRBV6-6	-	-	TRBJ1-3	TGTGCCAGCAGTTACCCAGGCAGGTGGCAATCCACCATATATTTT	CASSYPGRWQSTIYF
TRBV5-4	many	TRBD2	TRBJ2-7	TGTGCCAGCAGCGCTTCTAGCGGCGGGTACGAGCAGTACTTC	CASSASSGGYEQYF
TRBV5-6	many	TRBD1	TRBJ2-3	TGTGCCAGCAGCTTTCCACAGGGGGCAGATACGCAGTATTTT	CASSFPQGADTQYF
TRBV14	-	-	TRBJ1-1	TGTGCTAGCGAATTGACAGCCGACGGGGGGAGCACTGAAGCTTTCTTT	CASELTADGGSTEAFF
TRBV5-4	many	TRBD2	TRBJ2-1	TGTGCCAGCAGCACACGTACTAGCGGGACTTACAATGAGCAGTTCTTC	CASSTRTSGTYNEQFF
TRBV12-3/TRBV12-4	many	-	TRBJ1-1	TGTGCCAGCAGTTTAGGGGGCCCCCGAACGGCTTTCTTT	CASSLGGPRTAFF
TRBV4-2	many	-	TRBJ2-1	TGTGCCAGCAGCATATCAGGCTCCTACAATGAGCAGTTCTTC	CASSISGSYNEQFF
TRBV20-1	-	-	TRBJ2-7	TGCAGTGCTAGAGATATAAGGGGCCGGACCTACGAGCAGTACTTC	CSARDIRGRTYEQYF
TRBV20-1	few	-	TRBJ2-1	TGCAGTGCTAACCCACGGAGCGAGCAGTTCTTC	CSANPRSEQFF
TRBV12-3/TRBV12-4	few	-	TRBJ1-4	TGTGCCAGCAATTCGCAGGGCGGGAAACTGTTTTTT	CASNSQGGKLFF
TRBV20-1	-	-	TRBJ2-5	TGCAGTGCTAGAACGGGTGATGAGACCCAGTACTTC	CSARTGDETQYF
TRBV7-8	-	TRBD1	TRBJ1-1	TGTGCCAGCAGCTTAGGACAGGGAGCTGAAGCTTTCTTT	CASSLGQGAEAFF
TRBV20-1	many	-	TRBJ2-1	TGCAGTGCCCCAGGGGTCTCCTACAATGAGCAGTTCTTC	CSAPGVSYNEQFF
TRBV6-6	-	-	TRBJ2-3	TGTGCAAGTAGTTACGGGGAGGACTGTTTCTACACAGATACGCAGTATTTT	CASSYGEDCFYTDTQYF
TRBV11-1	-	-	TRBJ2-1	TGTGCCAGCAGCTTCATCTGGAGACGGGATGAGCAGATCTTC	CASSFIWRRDEQIF
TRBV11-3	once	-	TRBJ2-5	TGCGCCAACAGCCCCCGATGTGGGGACGAGACCCAGTACTTC	CANSPRCGDETQYF
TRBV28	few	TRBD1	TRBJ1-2	TGTGCCGGCAGTTCAATCCGGCGGGGACAGGGTAGTTATGGCTACACCTTC	CAGSSIRRGQGSYGYTF
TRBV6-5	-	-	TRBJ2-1	TGTGCCAGAGGGGTATGGAATAAGCAGTTCTTC	CARGVWNKQFF
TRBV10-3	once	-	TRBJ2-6	TGTGCCATCAGTGAGGTTTCCGTCTCTGGGGCCAACGTCCTGACTTTC	CAISEVSVSGANVLTF
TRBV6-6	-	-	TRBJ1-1	TGTGCCAGGAGAGGGGGGTCGGAAAACACTGAAGCTTTCTTT	CARRGGSENTEAFF
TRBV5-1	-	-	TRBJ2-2	TGCACCAGCAGCTTGGTAGAGTCCGGGGAACTGTTTTTT	CTSSLVESGELFF
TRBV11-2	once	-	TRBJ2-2	TGTGGTAGCAGCCCCCATGTCGCGAACACCGGGGAGCTGTTTTTT	CGSSPHVANTGELFF
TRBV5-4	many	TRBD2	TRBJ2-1	TGTGCCAGCAGCTTGGGCCTAGCGGGATTCTACAATGAGCAGTTCTTC	CASSLGLAGFYNEQFF
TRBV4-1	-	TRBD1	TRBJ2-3	TGCGCCAGCAACCAAGATGACAGGGGGAGATATACGCAGTATTTT	CASNQDDRGRYTQYF
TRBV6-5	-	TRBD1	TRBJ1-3	TGTGCCAGCAGGTTGACAGGGGTCGGAAACACCATATATTTT	CASRLTGVGNTIYF
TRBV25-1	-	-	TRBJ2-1	TGTGCCAACAGTCTCCACAATGAGCAGTTCTTC	CANSLHNEQFF
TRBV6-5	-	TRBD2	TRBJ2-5	TGTGCCAGCACCCATAGGTGGGGGGGTAGACAAGAGACCCAGTACTTC	CASTHRWGGRQETQYF